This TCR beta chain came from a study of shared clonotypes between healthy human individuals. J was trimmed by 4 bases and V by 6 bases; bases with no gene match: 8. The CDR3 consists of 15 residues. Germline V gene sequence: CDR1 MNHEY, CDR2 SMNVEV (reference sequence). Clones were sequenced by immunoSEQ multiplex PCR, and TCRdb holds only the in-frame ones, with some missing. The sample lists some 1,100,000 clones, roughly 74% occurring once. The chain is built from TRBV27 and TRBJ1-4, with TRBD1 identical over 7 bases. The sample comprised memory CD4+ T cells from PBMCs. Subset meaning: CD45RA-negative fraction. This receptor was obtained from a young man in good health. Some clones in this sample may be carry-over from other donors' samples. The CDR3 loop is CASRPVDRFNEKLFF. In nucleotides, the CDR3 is TGTGCCAGCAGACCTGTGGACAGGTTTAATGAAAAACTGTTTTTT.